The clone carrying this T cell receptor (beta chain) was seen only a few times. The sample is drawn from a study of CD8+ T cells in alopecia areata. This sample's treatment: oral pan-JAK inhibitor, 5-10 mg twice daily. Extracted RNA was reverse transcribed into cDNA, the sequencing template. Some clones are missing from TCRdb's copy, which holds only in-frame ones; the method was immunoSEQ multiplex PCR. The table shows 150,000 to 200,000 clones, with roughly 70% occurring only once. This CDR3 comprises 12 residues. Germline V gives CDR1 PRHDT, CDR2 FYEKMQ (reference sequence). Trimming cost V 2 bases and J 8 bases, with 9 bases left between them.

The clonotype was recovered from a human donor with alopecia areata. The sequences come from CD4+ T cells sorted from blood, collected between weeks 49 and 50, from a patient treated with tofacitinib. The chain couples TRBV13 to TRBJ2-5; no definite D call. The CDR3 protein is CASSLSTSTQYF. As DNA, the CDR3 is TGTGCCAGCAGCTTAAGCACCTCCACCCAGTACTTC.